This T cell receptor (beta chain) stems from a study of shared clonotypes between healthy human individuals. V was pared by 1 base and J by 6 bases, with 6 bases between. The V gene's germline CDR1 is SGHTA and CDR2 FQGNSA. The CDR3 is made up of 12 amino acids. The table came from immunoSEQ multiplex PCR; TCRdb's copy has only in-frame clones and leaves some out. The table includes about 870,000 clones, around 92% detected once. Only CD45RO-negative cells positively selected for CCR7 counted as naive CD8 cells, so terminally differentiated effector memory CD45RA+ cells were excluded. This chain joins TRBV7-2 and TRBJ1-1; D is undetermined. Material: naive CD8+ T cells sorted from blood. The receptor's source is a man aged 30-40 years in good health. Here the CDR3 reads CASSLGGAEAFF. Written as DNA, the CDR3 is TGTGCCAGCAGCTTAGGTGGGGCTGAAGCTTTCTTT.